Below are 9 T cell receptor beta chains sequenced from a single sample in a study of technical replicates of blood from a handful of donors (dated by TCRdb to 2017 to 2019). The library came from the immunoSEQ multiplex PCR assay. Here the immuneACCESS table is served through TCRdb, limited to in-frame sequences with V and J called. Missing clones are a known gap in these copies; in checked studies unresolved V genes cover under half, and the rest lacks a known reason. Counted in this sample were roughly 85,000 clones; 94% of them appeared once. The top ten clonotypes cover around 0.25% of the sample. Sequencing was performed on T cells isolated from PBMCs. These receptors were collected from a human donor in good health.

Here the CDR3 DNA reads TGTGCCAGCAAGACTATAGGGACTAATAATGAGCAGTTCTTC. This encodes CASKTIGTNNEQFF. The rearrangement joins TRBV5-6 to TRBJ2-1; 7 bases align to TRBD2. The V gene's germline CDR1 is SGHDT and CDR2 YYEEEE. CDR3 length: 14 amino acids. The V gene end was trimmed by 6 bases and the J gene end by 7 bases; junction bases not matched to a gene: 10.

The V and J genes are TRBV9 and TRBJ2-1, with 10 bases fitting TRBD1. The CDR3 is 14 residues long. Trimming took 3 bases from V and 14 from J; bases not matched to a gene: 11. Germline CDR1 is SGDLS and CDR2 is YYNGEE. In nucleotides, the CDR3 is TGTGCCAGCAGCGCCGGGACAGGGGACGAGGGCGAGTTCTTC. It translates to CASSAGTGDEGEFF. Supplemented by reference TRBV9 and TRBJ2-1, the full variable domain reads DSGVTQTPKHLITATGQRVTLRCSPRSGDLSVYWYQQSLDQGLQFLIQYYNGEERAKGNILERFSAQQFPDLHSELNLSSLELGDSALYFCASSAGTGDEGEFFGPGTRLTVL.

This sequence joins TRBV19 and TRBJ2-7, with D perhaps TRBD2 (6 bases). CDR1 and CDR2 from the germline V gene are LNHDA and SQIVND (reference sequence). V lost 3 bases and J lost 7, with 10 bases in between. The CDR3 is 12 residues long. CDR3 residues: CASSIQEGEQYF. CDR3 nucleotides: TGTGCCAGTAGTATCCAGGAGGGTGAGCAGTACTTC. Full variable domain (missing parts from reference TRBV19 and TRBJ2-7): DGGITQSPKYLFRKEGQNVTLSCEQNLNHDAMYWYRQDPGQGLRLIYYSQIVNDFQKGDIAEGYSVSREKKESFPLTVTSAQKNPTAFYLCASSIQEGEQYFGPGTRLTVT.

CDR3 sequence (DNA): TGTGCCTGGAATCTTATGACAGCCCCTGGAAACACCATATATTTT. This translates into CAWNLMTAPGNTIYF. This chain links TRBV30 with TRBJ1-3, with D perhaps TRBD1 (5 bases). V lost 4 bases to trimming and J lost 2 bases, with 15 bases between them. Germline CDR1 reads GTSNPN; CDR2 reads SVGIG (reference sequence). There are 15 residues in the CDR3.

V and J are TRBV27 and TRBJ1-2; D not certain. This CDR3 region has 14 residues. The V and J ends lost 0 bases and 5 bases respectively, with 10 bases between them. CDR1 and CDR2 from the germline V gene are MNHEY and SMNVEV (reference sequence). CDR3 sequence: CASSLSSAGYGYTF. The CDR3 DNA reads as TGTGCCAGCAGTTTATCTTCGGCGGGGTATGGCTACACCTTC.

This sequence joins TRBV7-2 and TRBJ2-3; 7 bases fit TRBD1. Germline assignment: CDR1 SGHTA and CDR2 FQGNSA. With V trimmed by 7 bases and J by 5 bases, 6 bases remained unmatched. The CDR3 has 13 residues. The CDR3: CASTSGDRDTQYF. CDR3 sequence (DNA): TGTGCCAGCACCTCAGGGGACAGAGATACGCAGTATTTT.

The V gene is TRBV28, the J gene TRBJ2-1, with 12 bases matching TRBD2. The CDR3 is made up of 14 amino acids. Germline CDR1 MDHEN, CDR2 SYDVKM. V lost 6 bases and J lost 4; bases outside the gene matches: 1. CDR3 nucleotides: TGTGCCAGCAGGACTAGCGGGAGTTACAATGAGCAGTTCTTC. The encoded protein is CASRTSGSYNEQFF.

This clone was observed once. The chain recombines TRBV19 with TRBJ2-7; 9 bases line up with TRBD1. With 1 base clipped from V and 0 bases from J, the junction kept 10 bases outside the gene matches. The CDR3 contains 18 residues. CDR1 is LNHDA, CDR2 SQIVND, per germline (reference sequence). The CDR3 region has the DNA TGTGCCAGTAGTATAGGAGGGACAGGGAGGGTGACCTCCTACGAGCAGTACTTC. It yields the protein CASSIGGTGRVTSYEQYF.

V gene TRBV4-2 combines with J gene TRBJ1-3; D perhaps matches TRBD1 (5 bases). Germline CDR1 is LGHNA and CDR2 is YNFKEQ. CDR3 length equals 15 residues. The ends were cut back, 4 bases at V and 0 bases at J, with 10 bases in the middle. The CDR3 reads CASSPDSLSGNTIYF. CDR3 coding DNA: TGTGCCAGCAGCCCAGACAGTCTCTCTGGAAACACCATATATTTT.